The 27 T cell receptor beta chains below come from one sample, sequenced in a study of T cells after somatic rescue of genetic block. The protocol was immunoSEQ multiplex PCR, while the TCRdb copy is restricted to in-frame clones and leaves out a portion. The repertoire holds around 57,000 clones, with approximately 96% as singletons. Material: peripheral blood mononuclear cells (PBMCs). The receptors originated from a child in the first two years of life.

The V gene is TRBV6-6, the J gene TRBJ1-2; unclear D gene. The CDR3 is 13 amino acids. V lost 4 bases, J lost 4 bases, and 10 bases lay in between. Germline assignment: CDR1 MNHNY and CDR2 SVGAGI (reference sequence). The CDR3 loop reads CASSWAAFYGYTF. The CDR3 DNA follows: TGTGCCAGCAGTTGGGCGGCTTTCTATGGCTACACCTTC.

The rearrangement links TRBV6-1 to TRBJ2-1; no clear D gene. Germline V CDR1 and CDR2: MNHNS, SASEGT. V lost 4 bases to trimming and J lost 0 bases, with 10 bases between them. The CDR3 sequence is 15 residues long. The DNA for the CDR3 is TGTGCCAGCAGTGGATCTCCTATCTCCTACAATGAGCAGTTCTTC. It codes for CASSGSPISYNEQFF.

This CDR3 is CASSPGQGQPQHF. The DNA for the CDR3 is TGCGCCAGCAGTCCGGGACAGGGTCAGCCCCAGCATTTT. This rearrangement joins TRBV10-2 to TRBJ1-5, with 9 bases that match TRBD1. J lost 6 bases, V lost 5 bases, and 2 bases had no gene match. Per germline, CDR1 WSHSY and CDR2 SAAADI. The CDR3 has 13 residues.

V is TRBV4-3 and J is TRBJ2-7, with 9 bases lining up with TRBD2. Looked up from germline, CDR1 is LGHNA and CDR2 is YSLEER. V lost 1 base, J lost 7 bases, and 8 bases stayed unmatched. The CDR3 runs 15 residues. CDR3 residues: CASSQVFSGGYEQYF. The CDR3 DNA reads as TGCGCCAGCAGCCAAGTATTTAGCGGGGGATATGAGCAGTACTTC.

The chain recombines TRBV28 with TRBJ2-2; no clear D. V lost 3 bases, J lost 1 base, and 3 bases lay in between. CDR3 length: 13 residues. The germline gives CDR1 MDHEN, CDR2 SYDVKM. In DNA, the CDR3 is TGTGCCAGCAGTTTCAGGAACACCGGGGAGCTGTTTTTT. It translates to CASSFRNTGELFF.

CDR3 region: CASSFRGHSYEQYF. In nucleotides, the CDR3 is TGCGCCAGCAGCTTCAGAGGACACTCCTACGAGCAGTACTTC. V is TRBV5-1 and J is TRBJ2-7, with D possibly matching TRBD1 (5 bases). The ends were cut back, 2 bases at V and 0 bases at J, with 9 bases in the middle. CDR3 size: 14 residues. CDR1 and CDR2 from the germline V gene are SGHRS and YFSETQ. Together with reference TRBV5-1 and TRBJ2-7, the CDR3 gives the full variable domain: KAGVTQTPRYLIKTRGQQVTLSCSPISGHRSVSWYQQTPGQGLQFLFEYFSETQRNKGNFPGRFSGRQFSNSRSEMNVSTLELGDSALYLCASSFRGHSYEQYFGPGTRLTVT.

The chain carries TRBV6-1 and TRBJ1-5; 7 nucleotides line up with TRBD1. Germline-derived CDR1 and CDR2 are MNHNS and SASEGT. Unmatched junction bases numbered 4, after V lost 8 bases and J lost 0 bases. The CDR3 totals 14 residues. CDR3 protein: CASGDRYSNQPQHF. The CDR3 nucleotides are TGTGCCAGCGGGGACAGATATAGCAATCAGCCCCAGCATTTT.

The V and J genes are TRBV9 and TRBJ2-1; D call uncertain. Germline V gives CDR1 SGDLS, CDR2 YYNGEE. V gave up 1 base and J gave up 7 bases, with 9 bases separating them. CDR3 size: 13 residues. The CDR3 sequence is CASSVFIGNEQFF. The CDR3 nucleotides are TGTGCCAGCAGCGTATTTATCGGGAATGAGCAGTTCTTC.

The chain combines TRBV7-4 with TRBJ2-3, with D hard to call. From germline, CDR1 is SGHVT and CDR2 SQSDAQ. The CDR3 totals 14 residues. The germline V and J ends were trimmed by 2 bases and 0 bases, with 6 bases remaining between them. For the CDR3, the DNA is TGTGCCAGCAGCTTAAGCCTAAGCACAGATACGCAGTATTTT. This sequence encodes CASSLSLSTDTQYF. Variable domain in full (rest from reference TRBV7-4 and TRBJ2-3): GAGVSQSPRYKVAKRGRDVALRCDSISGHVTLYWYRQTLGQGSEVLTYSQSDAQRDKSGRPSGRFSAERPERSVSTLKIQRTEQGDSAVYLCASSLSLSTDTQYFGPGTRLTVL.

The gene calls are TRBV5-4 and TRBJ2-5; D gene unclear. V was trimmed by 4 bases and J by 2 bases, leaving 9 bases between them. The CDR3 is made up of 13 amino acids. Germline assignment: CDR1 SGHNT and CDR2 YYREEE (reference sequence). The CDR3 is CASSRGPQETQYF. The DNA for the CDR3 is TGTGCCAGCAGCCGTGGGCCGCAAGAGACCCAGTACTTC.

This chain connects TRBV19 to TRBJ2-7; 7 nucleotides match TRBD1. The V and J ends lost 5 bases and 7 bases, in that order; junction bases with no gene match: 5. This CDR3 is built from 12 residues. CDR1 is LNHDA, CDR2 SQIVND, per germline (reference sequence). Here the CDR3 DNA reads TGTGCCAGTAGTCGGACAGGACAAGAGCAGTACTTC. Residues: CASSRTGQEQYF.

The rearrangement links TRBV30 to TRBJ2-5, with a possible D match to TRBD1 (5 bases). CDR1 GTSNPN and CDR2 SVGIG come from the germline V gene (reference sequence). CDR3 size: 13 residues. Trimming took 5 bases from V and 2 from J, leaving 12 bases between them. For the CDR3, the DNA is TGTGCCTGGGCGGCAGGGCTACAAGAGACCCAGTACTTC. This translates into CAWAAGLQETQYF. The full variable domain, with the rest looked up from reference TRBV30 and TRBJ2-5, is SQTIHQWPATLVQPVGSPLSLECTVEGTSNPNLYWYRQAAGRGLQLLFYSVGIGQISSEVPQNLSASRPQDRQFILSSKKLLLSDSGFYLCAWAAGLQETQYFGPGTRLLVL.

This clone has only one observation. The gene calls are TRBV28 and TRBJ1-5; no clear D. V lost 8 bases and J 4 bases, leaving 12 bases between the germline ends. The CDR3 covers 13 residues. Germline V CDR1 and CDR2: MDHEN, SYDVKM. Here the CDR3 reads CASGSDGNQPQHF. CDR3 DNA sequence: TGTGCCAGCGGGTCCGACGGAAATCAGCCCCAGCATTTT.

V gene TRBV5-1 combines with J gene TRBJ2-3, with 12 nucleotides matching TRBD2. CDR1 is SGHRS and CDR2 is YFSETQ in the germline V gene. V was clipped by 1 base and J by 5 bases; unmatched bases: 5. This CDR3 spans 16 amino acids. CDR3: CASSLRGLAGLDTQYF. The CDR3 bases are TGCGCCAGCAGCTTGAGGGGACTAGCGGGTCTAGATACGCAGTATTTT.

The rearrangement uses TRBV5-5 and TRBJ2-1; D gene unclear. This CDR3 region has 11 residues. V lost 4 bases, J lost 3 bases, and 2 bases lay in between. Germline values: CDR1 SGHKS, CDR2 YYEKEE (reference sequence). CDR3 sequence reads: CASSRYNEQFF. CDR3 in DNA: TGTGCCAGCAGCCGCTACAATGAGCAGTTCTTC.

The V gene is TRBV30, the J gene TRBJ2-3; 7 bases are shared with TRBD2. Germline V gene data show CDR1 as GTSNPN and CDR2 as SVGIG (reference sequence). There are 15 residues in the CDR3. Losses at the gene ends were 0 bases for V and 7 bases for J; bases not matched to a gene: 10. The CDR3 coding sequence is TGTGCCTGGAGTGTCCTACTCGCGGGAGAGAATACGCAGTATTTT. It encodes CAWSVLLAGENTQYF.

As DNA, the CDR3 is TGTGCCAGCAGCTTAGCGGGACCAGCGGGAGAGACCCAGTACTTC. Amino acids: CASSLAGPAGETQYF. This sequence joins TRBV7-9 and TRBJ2-5, with D tentatively TRBD2 (6 bases). There are 15 residues in the CDR3. V was cut by 0 bases and J by 4 bases, with 12 bases left in between. Per germline, CDR1 SEHNR and CDR2 FQNEAQ (reference sequence).

The genes are TRBV27 and TRBJ1-1, with D unclear. The CDR3 length is 13 residues. Trimming stripped 8 bases from V and 1 base from J, with 11 bases between. CDR1 and CDR2 (germline): MNHEY, SMNVEV (reference sequence). CDR3 protein: CASSILGNTEAFF. In DNA, the CDR3 is TGTGCCAGCTCCATTTTGGGGAACACTGAAGCTTTCTTT.

This chain joins TRBV5-4 and TRBJ2-1; 8 bases are shared with TRBD2. Germline V gene data show CDR1 as SGHNT and CDR2 as YYREEE (reference sequence). With V trimmed by 2 bases and J by 7 bases, 8 bases remained unmatched. The CDR3 is 15 residues long. Here the CDR3 reads CASSFPGGPGNEQFF. The CDR3 coding sequence is TGTGCCAGCAGCTTTCCGGGAGGGCCGGGGAATGAGCAGTTCTTC. The full variable domain, with the rest looked up from reference TRBV5-4 and TRBJ2-1, is ETGVTQSPTHLIKTRGQQVTLRCSSQSGHNTVSWYQQALGQGPQFIFQYYREEENGRGNFPPRFSGLQFPNYSSELNVNALELDDSALYLCASSFPGGPGNEQFFGPGTRLTVL.

V and J are TRBV29-1 and TRBJ2-2; D possibly uses TRBD1 or TRBD2 (5 bases each). The CDR3 covers 12 residues. Trimming removed 2 bases at V and 6 bases at J, with 7 bases between. CDR1 is SQVTM and CDR2 is ANQGSEA in the germline V gene. In DNA, the CDR3 is TGCAGCGTTGAAAGAGGGGCCGGGGAGCTGTTTTTT. Protein: CSVERGAGELFF.

V is TRBV5-5 and J is TRBJ1-2; D is unresolved. V was clipped by 0 bases and J by 2 bases, with 11 bases between them. CDR1 and CDR2 from the germline V gene are SGHKS and YYEKEE (reference sequence). This CDR3 is built from 15 residues. The CDR3 region has the DNA TGTGCCAGCAGCTTGGGACCGAGCCCGAACTATGGCTACACCTTC. Amino acids: CASSLGPSPNYGYTF. Full variable domain (missing parts from reference TRBV5-5 and TRBJ1-2): DAGVTQSPTHLIKTRGQQVTLRCSPISGHKSVSWYQQVLGQGPQFIFQYYEKEERGRGNFPDRFSARQFPNYSSELNVNALLLGDSALYLCASSLGPSPNYGYTFGSGTRLTVV.

The chain recombines TRBV4-3 with TRBJ2-2; 9 bases match TRBD2. The V segment lost 5 bases and the J segment 2 bases; nucleotides outside the gene matches: 6. The CDR3 sequence is 16 residues long. Germline lookup yields CDR1 LGHNA and CDR2 YSLEER. DNA of the CDR3: TGCGCCAGCAGCATTAGGCTAGCGGGAAACACCGGGGAGCTGTTTTTT. It is translated as CASSIRLAGNTGELFF.

The chain links TRBV5-3 to TRBJ1-1, with a possible D match to TRBD1 (5 bases). TRBV5-3 is recorded as an ORF, its role being uncertain. Trimming removed 1 base from V and 1 base from J, with 8 bases in between. This CDR3 has 14 amino acids. The CDR3 DNA reads as TGTGCCAGAAGCTTGAGTAGGGGGAACACTGAAGCTTTCTTT. It translates to CARSLSRGNTEAFF.

The chain joins TRBV30 to TRBJ2-4, with TRBD2 matching 7 bases. The V gene end was trimmed by 3 bases and the J gene end by 7 bases; junction bases not matched to a gene: 6. The germline V gene encodes CDR1 GTSNPN and CDR2 SVGIG (reference sequence). The length of the CDR3 is 13 residues. CDR3 bases: TGTGCCTGGAGAAAGAGGCGGGAGAACATTCAGTACTTC. Amino acids: CAWRKRRENIQYF.

This clone was counted a single time. V is TRBV5-1 and J is TRBJ2-7, with 7 bases aligning to TRBD2. Germline trimming cut 0 bases from V and 4 bases from J; bases unmatched to any gene: 7. The CDR3 loop spans 15 amino acids. Germline V gene data show CDR1 as SGHRS and CDR2 as YFSETQ. The CDR3 region is CASSLGGASGYEQYF. The CDR3 bases are TGCGCCAGCAGCTTGGGAGGGGCTAGCGGATACGAGCAGTACTTC.

This chain links TRBV6-4 with TRBJ1-1; 11 nucleotides agree with TRBD1. Trimming cost V 5 bases and J 7 bases; bases outside gene matches: 9. Germline V gives CDR1 MRHNA, CDR2 SNTAGT. The CDR3 is made up of 15 amino acids. CDR3 DNA sequence: TGTGCCAGCAGTCCCAGGACAGGGGGCGAGAGTGAAGCTTTCTTT. It yields the protein CASSPRTGGESEAFF.

This clone showed up just once. The rearrangement links TRBV11-2 to TRBJ1-4, with TRBD1 matching over 8 bases. The CDR3 is made up of 14 amino acids. Germline V gene data show CDR1 as SGHAT and CDR2 as FQNNGV. V shed 0 bases, J shed 8 bases, and the junction held 2 bases outside the gene matches. The CDR3 DNA follows: TGTGCCAGCAGCTTAGACAGGGGGCGCGAAAAACTGTTTTTT. Residues: CASSLDRGREKLFF.